What follows describes a single T cell receptor beta chain. What it binds is not known. The sample originates from a study of shared clonotypes between healthy human individuals. Study conclusions and caveats: All-four-donor shared clonotypes had higher generation probabilities than non-shared clonotypes did. Sampling involved blood alone; tissue repertoires likely differ.

Sequencing was performed with immunoSEQ multiplex PCR; in TCRdb, only in-frame clones are kept and a portion is missing. Among just over 2,000,000 clones listed, approximately 95% were seen once. The J segment lost 5 bases and the V segment lost 2 bases, leaving 14 bases of the junction unmatched. The CDR3 sequence is 17 residues long. Germline V lookup: CDR1 SQVTM, CDR2 ANQGSEA. CD45RO-negative, CCR7-selected cells formed the naive CD8 fraction, which excluded terminally differentiated effector memory CD45RA+ cells. The donor cohort consisted entirely of Caucasian adults residing in Nashville, Tennessee.

Material: naive CD8+ T cells sorted from blood. The genes are TRBV29-1 and TRBJ2-5; 10 positions match TRBD2. This receptor was taken from a man between 18 and 35 years old in good health. The CDR3 is CSVELALGLAVWETQYF. The CDR3 DNA sequence: TGCAGCGTTGAACTTGCCTTAGGACTAGCGGTATGGGAGACCCAGTACTTC. Full variable domain (remainder filled in from reference TRBV29-1 and TRBJ2-5): SAVISQKPSRDICQRGTSLTIQCQVDSQVTMMFWYRQQPGQSLTLIATANQGSEATYESGFVIDKFPISRPNLTFSTLTVSNMSPEDSSIYLCSVELALGLAVWETQYFGPGTRLLVL.